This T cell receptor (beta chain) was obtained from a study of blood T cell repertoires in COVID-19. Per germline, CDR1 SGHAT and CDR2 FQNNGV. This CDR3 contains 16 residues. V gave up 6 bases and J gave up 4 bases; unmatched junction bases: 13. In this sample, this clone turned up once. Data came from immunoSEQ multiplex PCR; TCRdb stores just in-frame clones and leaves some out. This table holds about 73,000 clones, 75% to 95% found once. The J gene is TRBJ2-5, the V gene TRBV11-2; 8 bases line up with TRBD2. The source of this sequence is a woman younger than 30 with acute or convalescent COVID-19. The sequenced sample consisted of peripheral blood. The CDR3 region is CASRPRRGLGGETQYF. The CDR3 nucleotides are TGTGCCAGCAGACCTCGCAGGGGACTAGGAGGAGAGACCCAGTACTTC.